This TCR beta chain was captured in a study of cytomegalovirus exposure and HLA in healthy donors. 13 Jbeta primers and 60 Vbeta primers were used for the PCR. Profiled with immunoSEQ multiplex PCR; TCRdb holds only in-frame clones, not every one. The sample has roughly 100,000 clones; over 65% are singletons. The receptor comes from a man aged 40-50 years in good health and CMV-seronegative. The sample was PBMCs.

This chain's CDR3 is CASSLYGGAGNTIYF. The CDR3 coding sequence is TGTGCCAGCAGCTTATATGGAGGGGCTGGAAACACCATATATTTT. This rearrangement joins TRBV11-2 to TRBJ1-3, with D possibly being TRBD1 (5 bases). The germline V and J ends were trimmed by 2 bases and 2 bases, with 10 bases remaining between them. From germline, CDR1 is SGHAT and CDR2 FQNNGV. The CDR3 is made up of 15 amino acids.